The 20 T cell receptor beta chains in this list originate from one sample, sequenced in a study of blood T cells in healthy people across ages. A J-beta primer mix and a sample-barcoded 5' primer were used in a second PCR of roughly 7 to 12 cycles. TCRdb reanalysed the 5' RACE reads using MiXCR and keeps one entry per CDR3 protein. The table records about 590,000 distinct CDR3 sequences, approximately 30% of them present only once. Material for sequencing was blood. These receptors all come from a woman over 75 in good health.

The chain joins TRBV7-2 to TRBJ2-3; 8 nucleotides line up with TRBD2. CDR3 size: 17 residues. CDR1 and CDR2 (germline): SGHTA, FQGNSA. V trimming: 1 base; J trimming: 3 bases; junction bases outside the gene matches: 9. This chain's CDR3 is CASSLVWGGGRTDTQYF. CDR3 bases: TGTGCCAGCAGCTTAGTGTGGGGCGGGGGGAGGACAGATACGCAGTATTTT. Looking up the rest from reference TRBV7-2 and TRBJ2-3 gives the full variable domain: GAGVSQSPSNKVTEKGKDVELRCDPISGHTALYWYRQSLGQGLEFLIYFQGNSAPDKSGLPSDRFSAERTGGSVSTLTIQRTQQEDSAVYLCASSLVWGGGRTDTQYFGPGTRLTVL.

This chain connects TRBV5-1 to TRBJ1-1; weak D call: TRBD1 (5 bases). Trimming shortened V by 4 bases and J by 1 base, and 14 bases separated the two germline ends. Germline V gene sequence: CDR1 SGHRS, CDR2 YFSETQ. The CDR3 length is 15 residues. Here the CDR3 reads CASSPEPGRNTEAFF. CDR3 bases: TGCGCCAGCAGCCCGGAGCCAGGGAGGAACACTGAAGCTTTCTTT.

This clonotype was observed many times. Just one base apart from a much larger clone, this may be a read error. The gene calls are TRBV4-2 and TRBJ2-7; TRBD2 aligns across 10 bases. The CDR3 runs 16 residues. Germline CDR1 LGHNA, CDR2 YNFKEQ. V gave up 3 bases and J gave up 7 bases; unmatched junction bases: 12. The CDR3 sequence: CASSQVLAGGLNEQYF. CDR3 nucleotide sequence: TGTGCCAGCAGCCAGGTATTAGCGGGGGGATTGAATGAGCAGTACTTC.

The chain carries TRBV7-8 and TRBJ1-5; D is undetermined. The V and J ends lost 5 bases and 4 bases respectively, with 9 bases between them. From germline, CDR1 is SGHVS and CDR2 FQNEAQ. The CDR3 has 13 residues. For the CDR3, the DNA is TGTGCCAGCAGCCCACGACTAAATCAGCCCCAGCATTTT. Translating gives CASSPRLNQPQHF.

To note about this clonotype: This sequence may be a read error, since a much larger clone differs from it by one base. The chain links TRBV14 to TRBJ2-5, with TRBD2 matching over 9 bases. The end of the DNA is better explained by TRBJ2-7, so the J call may be wrong. CDR3 length: 15 residues. Germline lookup yields CDR1 SGHDN and CDR2 FVKESK. The CDR3 nucleotides are TGTGCCAGCAGCCTAAGTGATCTAGCGGGGAGCGAGCAGTACTTC. This codes for CASSLSDLAGSEQYF.

The table lists this clonotype with many counts. This chain joins TRBV7-2 and TRBJ2-1, with D tentatively TRBD1 or TRBD2 (6 bases each). V shed 1 base and J shed 5 bases, with 18 bases lying between them. This CDR3 has 17 residues. Germline values: CDR1 SGHTA, CDR2 FQGNSA. The CDR3 bases are TGTGCCAGCAGCTTAGTGAGTTCGTTTAGGGGGGACAATGAGCAGTTCTTC. Its translation: CASSLVSSFRGDNEQFF.

At least ten counts were recorded for this clonotype. V and J are TRBV24-1 and TRBJ2-5; D gene unclear. V shed 3 bases and J shed 5 bases, with 9 bases lying between them. Germline CDR1 KGHDR, CDR2 SFDVKD. CDR3 length: 13 residues. This CDR3 is CATSDAGRETQYF. CDR3 bases: TGTGCCACCAGTGATGCCGGACGGGAGACCCAGTACTTC.

A word on this clonotype: At one of its ends the junction is not consistent with the germline gene, which may arise from a read error. The CDR3 coding sequence is TGTGCCAGCAGCATCGCAGGGAAATCAGACACGCAGTATTTT. This gives the protein CASSIAGKSDTQYF. This sequence joins TRBV5-6 and TRBJ2-3, with a possible D match to TRBD1 (5 bases). This CDR3 is built from 14 residues. Looked up from germline, CDR1 is SGHDT and CDR2 is YYEEEE.

This clonotype was observed a few times. The junction does not match germline at one end; this may be a read error. The chain carries TRBV19 and TRBJ1-4, with TRBD1 identical over 7 bases. This CDR3 is 14 amino acids long. The germline gives CDR1 LNHDA, CDR2 SQIVND (reference sequence). The CDR3 DNA reads as TGTGCCACCCTCGAGGGGGCTAGCGGGGAAAAACGGTTTTTT. This sequence encodes CATLEGASGEKRFF.

The chain employs TRBV2 and TRBJ2-5, with D perhaps TRBD1 (5 bases). V dropped 4 bases and J dropped 3 bases, with 12 bases sitting between them. Germline lookup yields CDR1 SNHLY and CDR2 FYNNEI. The CDR3 length is 14 residues. The CDR3 spells CASSVRTLKETQYF. CDR3 coding DNA: TGTGCCAGCAGTGTCCGGACACTCAAAGAGACCCAGTACTTC.

The rearrangement links TRBV6-2 or TRBV6-3 to TRBJ1-1; no firm D call. This CDR3 is built from 15 residues. V lost 0 bases and J 1 base, leaving 9 bases between the germline ends. Per the germline V gene, CDR1 is MNHEY and CDR2 is SVGEGT. CDR3 residues: CASSYSTLGNTEAFF. Written as DNA, the CDR3 is TGTGCCAGCAGTTACTCGACCCTTGGGAACACTGAAGCTTTCTTT.

As concerns this clonotype: Since a much larger clone is just one base distant, this may be a read error. This rearrangement joins TRBV7-9 to TRBJ2-7; D unclear. The V and J ends lost 2 bases and 6 bases respectively, with 17 bases between them. CDR3 length equals 15 residues. Germline V gives CDR1 SEHNR, CDR2 FQNEAQ (reference sequence). The CDR3: CASSLPTFRPGEQYF. CDR3 DNA sequence: TGTGCCAGCAGCTTACCGACTTTCCGGCCGGGCGAGCAGTACTTC.

The chain is built from TRBV20-1 and TRBJ1-1; D uncertain. The CDR3 spans 13 residues. Trimming stripped 0 bases from V and 3 bases from J, with 8 bases between. Germline CDR1 is DFQATT and CDR2 is SNEGSKA (reference sequence). The CDR3 nucleotides are TGCAGTGCTAGAGATCATAGTGACACTGAAGCTTTCTTT. Protein sequence: CSARDHSDTEAFF.

The chain employs TRBV5-1 and TRBJ1-2; 7 nucleotides line up with TRBD1. This CDR3 has 15 amino acids. The V gene end was trimmed by 0 bases and the J gene end by 4 bases; junction bases not matched to a gene: 6. Germline V gene sequence: CDR1 SGHRS, CDR2 YFSETQ. The CDR3 DNA reads as TGCGCCAGCAGCTTGGAGGGACAGCCTTTCTATGGCTACACCTTC. Amino acids: CASSLEGQPFYGYTF.

This clonotype was seen more than once but under ten times. The rearrangement joins TRBV30 to TRBJ1-5; D not certain. The CDR3 has 13 amino acids. Germline V lookup: CDR1 GTSNPN, CDR2 SVGIG (reference sequence). V was trimmed by 5 bases and J by 4 bases, leaving 12 bases between them. The CDR3 sequence is CAWSGMTNQPQHF. The CDR3, as DNA: TGTGCCTGGTCCGGGATGACTAATCAGCCCCAGCATTTT.

The V and J genes are TRBV14 and TRBJ2-5; maybe TRBD1 (5 bases). Germline CDR1 is SGHDN and CDR2 is FVKESK. CDR3 length: 16 amino acids. V lost 1 base and J 2 bases, leaving 14 bases between the germline ends. The chain's CDR3 is CASSQGARARQETQYF. The CDR3 DNA follows: TGTGCCAGCAGCCAAGGAGCCAGGGCCCGACAAGAGACCCAGTACTTC. Drawing the rest from reference TRBV14 and TRBJ2-5, the complete variable domain is EAGVTQFPSHSVIEKGQTVTLRCDPISGHDNLYWYRRVMGKEIKFLLHFVKESKQDESGMPNNRFLAERTGGTYSTLKVQPAELEDSGVYFCASSQGARARQETQYFGPGTRLLVL.

As for this clonotype: A much larger clonotype is one base distant, so this may be a read error. The V and J genes are TRBV6-1 and TRBJ2-4; D unresolved. Germline CDR1 MNHNS, CDR2 SASEGT. This CDR3 has 10 residues. With 4 bases removed from V and 13 bases from J, the gap between germline ends came to 8 bases. The CDR3 DNA reads as TGTGCCAGCAGTGGAATCGGGCAGTACTTC. This gives the protein CASSGIGQYF.

Turning to this clonotype: A much larger clone sits a single nucleotide away, making a read error possible. This chain connects TRBV6-2 or TRBV6-3 to TRBJ2-1, with 15 bases aligning to TRBD2. The CDR3 runs 14 residues. Germline V gives CDR1 MNHEY, CDR2 SVGEGT. CDR3 DNA: TGTGCCGGCAGTGGACTAGCGGGGGGGCTCTTGCAGTTCTTC. This gives the protein CAGSGLAGGLLQFF.

CDR3 loop: CASSYSSGARTEAFF. The CDR3 DNA reads TGTGCCAGCAGTTACTCCTCGGGGGCGCGCACTGAAGCTTTCTTT. The chain uses TRBV6-5 and TRBJ1-1; weak D call: TRBD1 (6 bases). V lost 0 bases to trimming and J lost 4 bases, with 12 bases between them. CDR3 size: 15 residues. Germline CDR1 is MNHEY and CDR2 is SVGAGI.

Points on this clonotype: This sequence may be a read error, since a much larger clone differs from it by one base. The chain is built from TRBV20-1 and TRBJ2-1; unclear D gene. CDR3 length equals 14 residues. In germline, CDR1 is DFQATT, CDR2 SNEGSKA (reference sequence). V was trimmed by 7 bases and J by 0 bases, leaving 13 bases between them. The CDR3 DNA reads TGCAGTGTTGTCAAGGTCAGCTCCTACAATGAGCAGTTCTTC. The encoded protein is CSVVKVSSYNEQFF.